This paragraph covers one T cell receptor (beta chain) sequence. The source of the sample is a study of technical replicates of blood from a handful of donors. Trimming took off 4 bases at V and 7 bases at J, with 23 bases between the two ends. CDR1 is MDHEN and CDR2 is SYDVKM in the germline V gene. The CDR3 is 17 residues long. Some clones are missing from TCRdb's copy, which holds only in-frame ones; the method was immunoSEQ multiplex PCR. The sample comprises roughly 93,000 clones, under 97% of which are singletons, and approximately 0.23% rests with the top ten. The TCR sequence derives from a human donor in good health. Sequencing was performed on T cells isolated from PBMCs. The J gene is TRBJ1-5, the V gene TRBV28, with D perhaps TRBD1 (6 bases). CDR3 amino acids: CASSSAGTSGVGQPQHF. CDR3 nucleotide sequence: TGTGCCAGCAGTTCCGCCGGGACATCAGGCGTTGGACAGCCCCAGCATTTT.